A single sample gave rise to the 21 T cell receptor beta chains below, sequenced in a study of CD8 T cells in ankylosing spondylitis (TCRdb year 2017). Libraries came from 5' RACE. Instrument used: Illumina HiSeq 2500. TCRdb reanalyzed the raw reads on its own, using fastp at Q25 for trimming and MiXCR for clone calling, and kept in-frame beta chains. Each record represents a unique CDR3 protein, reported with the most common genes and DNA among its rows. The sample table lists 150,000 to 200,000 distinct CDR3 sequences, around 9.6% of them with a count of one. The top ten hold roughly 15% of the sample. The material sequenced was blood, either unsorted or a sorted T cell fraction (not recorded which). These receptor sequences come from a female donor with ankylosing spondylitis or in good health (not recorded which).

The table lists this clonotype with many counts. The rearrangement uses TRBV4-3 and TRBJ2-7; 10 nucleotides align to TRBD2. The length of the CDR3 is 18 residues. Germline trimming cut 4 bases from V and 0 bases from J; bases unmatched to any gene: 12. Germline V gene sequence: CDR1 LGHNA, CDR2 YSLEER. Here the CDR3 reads CASSPRGLAGDLSYEQYF. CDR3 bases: TGCGCCAGCAGCCCACGAGGGCTAGCGGGAGATCTCTCCTACGAGCAGTACTTC.

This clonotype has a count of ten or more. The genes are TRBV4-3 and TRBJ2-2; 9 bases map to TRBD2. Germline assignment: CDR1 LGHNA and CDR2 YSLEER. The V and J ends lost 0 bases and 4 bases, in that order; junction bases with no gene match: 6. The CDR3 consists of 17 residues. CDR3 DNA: TGCGCCAGCAGCCAAGATCGAGCGGGAGGACCCACCGGGGAGCTGTTTTTT. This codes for CASSQDRAGGPTGELFF.

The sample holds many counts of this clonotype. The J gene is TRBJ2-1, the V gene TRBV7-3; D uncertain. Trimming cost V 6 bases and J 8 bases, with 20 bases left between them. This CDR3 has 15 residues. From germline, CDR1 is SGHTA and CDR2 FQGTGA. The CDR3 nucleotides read TGTGCCAGCAGTCATTTCAAGGAACCCCTCGATGAGCAGTTCTTC. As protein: CASSHFKEPLDEQFF. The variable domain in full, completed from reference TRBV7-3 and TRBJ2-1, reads GAGVSQTPSNKVTEKGKYVELRCDPISGHTALYWYRQSLGQGPEFLIYFQGTGAADDSGLPNDRFFAVRPEGSVSTLKIQRTERGDSAVYLCASSHFKEPLDEQFFGPGTRLTVL.

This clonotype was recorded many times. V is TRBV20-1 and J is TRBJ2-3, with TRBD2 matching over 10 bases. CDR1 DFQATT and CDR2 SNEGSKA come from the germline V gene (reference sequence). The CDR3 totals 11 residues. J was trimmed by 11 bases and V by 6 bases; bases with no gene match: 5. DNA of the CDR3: TGCAGTGCCCTTCTAGCGGGGGTGCAGTATTTT. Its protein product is CSALLAGVQYF.

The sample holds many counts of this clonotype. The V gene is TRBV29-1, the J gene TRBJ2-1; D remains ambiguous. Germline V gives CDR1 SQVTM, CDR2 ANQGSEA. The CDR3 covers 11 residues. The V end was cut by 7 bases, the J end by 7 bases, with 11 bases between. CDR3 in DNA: TGCAGCGCTCTTAGTCAGAATGAGCAGTTCTTC. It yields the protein CSALSQNEQFF.

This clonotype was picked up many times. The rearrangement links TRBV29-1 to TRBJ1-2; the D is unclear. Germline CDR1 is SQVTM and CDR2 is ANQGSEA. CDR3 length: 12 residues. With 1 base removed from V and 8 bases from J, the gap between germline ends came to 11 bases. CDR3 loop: CSVEGKEEGYTF. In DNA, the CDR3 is TGCAGCGTTGAAGGAAAAGAGGAGGGCTACACCTTC.

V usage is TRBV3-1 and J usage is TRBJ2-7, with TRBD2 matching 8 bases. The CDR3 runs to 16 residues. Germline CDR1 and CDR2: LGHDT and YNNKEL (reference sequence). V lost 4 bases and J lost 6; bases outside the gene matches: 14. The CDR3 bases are TGTGCCAGCAGCCTAACATTCCCGGGACTAGTAACCGAGCAGTACTTC. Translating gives CASSLTFPGLVTEQYF.

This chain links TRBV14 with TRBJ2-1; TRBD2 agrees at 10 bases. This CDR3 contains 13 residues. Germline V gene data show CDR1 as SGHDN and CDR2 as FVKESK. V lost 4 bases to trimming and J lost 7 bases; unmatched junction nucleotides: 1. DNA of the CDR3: TGTGCCAGCAGCCCACTAGCGGGAAATGAGCAGTTCTTC. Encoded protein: CASSPLAGNEQFF.

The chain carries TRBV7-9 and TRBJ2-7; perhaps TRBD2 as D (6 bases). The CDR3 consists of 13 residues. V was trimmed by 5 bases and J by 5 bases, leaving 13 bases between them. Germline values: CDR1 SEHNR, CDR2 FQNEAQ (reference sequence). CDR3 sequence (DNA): TGTGCCAGCAGCCACACTAGCACAGACGAGCAGTACTTC. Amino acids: CASSHTSTDEQYF.

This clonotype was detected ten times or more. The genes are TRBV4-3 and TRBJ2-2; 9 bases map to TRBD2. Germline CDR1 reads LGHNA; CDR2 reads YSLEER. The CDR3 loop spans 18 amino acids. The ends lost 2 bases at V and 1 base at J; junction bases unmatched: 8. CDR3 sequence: CASSQSSSGILNTGELFF. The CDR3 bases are TGCGCCAGCAGCCAAAGTTCTAGCGGGATTTTGAACACCGGGGAGCTGTTTTTT.

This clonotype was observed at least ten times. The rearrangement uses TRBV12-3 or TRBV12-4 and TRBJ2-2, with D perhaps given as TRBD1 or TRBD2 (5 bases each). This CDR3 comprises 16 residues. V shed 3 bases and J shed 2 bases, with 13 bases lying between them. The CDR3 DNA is TGTGCCAGCAGTTTTTGGGGGAGCGTTAACACCGGGGAGCTGTTTTTT. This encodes CASSFWGSVNTGELFF.

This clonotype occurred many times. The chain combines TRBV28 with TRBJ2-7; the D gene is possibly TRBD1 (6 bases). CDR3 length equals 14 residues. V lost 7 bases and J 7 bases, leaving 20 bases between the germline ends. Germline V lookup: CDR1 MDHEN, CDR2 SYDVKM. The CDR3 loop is CASNLGTGTGEQYF. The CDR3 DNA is TGTGCCAGCAACTTGGGCACAGGGACGGGAGAGCAGTACTTC.

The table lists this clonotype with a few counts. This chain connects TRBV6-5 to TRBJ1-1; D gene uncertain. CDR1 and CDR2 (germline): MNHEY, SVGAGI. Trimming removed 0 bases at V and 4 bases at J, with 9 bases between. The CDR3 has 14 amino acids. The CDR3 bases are TGTGCCAGCAGTTACTCTGGGCAGGTCACTGAAGCTTTCTTT. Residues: CASSYSGQVTEAFF.

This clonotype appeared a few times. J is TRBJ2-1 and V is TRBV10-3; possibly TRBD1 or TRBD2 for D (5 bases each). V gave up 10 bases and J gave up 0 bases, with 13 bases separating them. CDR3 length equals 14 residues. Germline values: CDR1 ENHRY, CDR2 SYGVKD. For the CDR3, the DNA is TGTGCCACGAGGGACCTAAGCTCCTACAATGAGCAGTTCTTC. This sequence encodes CATRDLSSYNEQFF.

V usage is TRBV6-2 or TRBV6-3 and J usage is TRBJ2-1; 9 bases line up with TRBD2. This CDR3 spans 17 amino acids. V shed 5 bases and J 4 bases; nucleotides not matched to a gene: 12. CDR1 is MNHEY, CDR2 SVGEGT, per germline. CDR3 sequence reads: CASSNFGLASIYNEQFF. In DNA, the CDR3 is TGTGCCAGCAGTAACTTCGGACTAGCGTCCATATACAATGAGCAGTTCTTC.

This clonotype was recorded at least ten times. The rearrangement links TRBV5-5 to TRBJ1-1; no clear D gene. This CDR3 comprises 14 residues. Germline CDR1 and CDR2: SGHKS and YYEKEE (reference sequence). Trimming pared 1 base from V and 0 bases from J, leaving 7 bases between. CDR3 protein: CASSLPGLNTEAFF. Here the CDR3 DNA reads TGTGCCAGCAGCTTGCCGGGGTTGAACACTGAAGCTTTCTTT.

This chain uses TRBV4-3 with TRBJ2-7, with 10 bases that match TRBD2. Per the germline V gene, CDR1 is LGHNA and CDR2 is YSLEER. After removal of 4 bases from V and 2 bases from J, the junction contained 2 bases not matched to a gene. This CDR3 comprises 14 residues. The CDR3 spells CASSPGTSAYEQYF. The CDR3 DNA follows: TGCGCCAGCAGCCCAGGGACTAGCGCCTACGAGCAGTACTTC.

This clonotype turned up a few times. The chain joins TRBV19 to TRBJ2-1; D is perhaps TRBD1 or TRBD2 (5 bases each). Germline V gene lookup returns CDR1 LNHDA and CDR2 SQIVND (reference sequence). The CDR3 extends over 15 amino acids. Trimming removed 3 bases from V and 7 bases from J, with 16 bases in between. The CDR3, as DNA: TGTGCCAGTAGTATGGGTGGGTACGAGGGGAATGAGCAGTTCTTC. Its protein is CASSMGGYEGNEQFF. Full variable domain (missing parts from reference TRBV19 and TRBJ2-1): DGGITQSPKYLFRKEGQNVTLSCEQNLNHDAMYWYRQDPGQGLRLIYYSQIVNDFQKGDIAEGYSVSREKKESFPLTVTSAQKNPTAFYLCASSMGGYEGNEQFFGPGTRLTVL.

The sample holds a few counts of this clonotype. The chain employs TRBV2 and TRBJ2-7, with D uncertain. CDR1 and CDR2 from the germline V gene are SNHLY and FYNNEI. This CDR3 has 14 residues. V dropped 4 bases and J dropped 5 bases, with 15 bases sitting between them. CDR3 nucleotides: TGTGCCAGCAGTGGGTCCCCCTCTGGGGACGAGCAGTACTTC. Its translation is CASSGSPSGDEQYF.

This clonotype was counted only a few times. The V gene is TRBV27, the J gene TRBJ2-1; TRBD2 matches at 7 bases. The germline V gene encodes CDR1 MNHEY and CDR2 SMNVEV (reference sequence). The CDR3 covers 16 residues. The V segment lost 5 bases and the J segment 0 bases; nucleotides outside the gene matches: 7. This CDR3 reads CASSPNLADSYNEQFF. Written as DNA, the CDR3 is TGTGCCAGCAGTCCGAATCTAGCGGACTCCTACAATGAGCAGTTCTTC.

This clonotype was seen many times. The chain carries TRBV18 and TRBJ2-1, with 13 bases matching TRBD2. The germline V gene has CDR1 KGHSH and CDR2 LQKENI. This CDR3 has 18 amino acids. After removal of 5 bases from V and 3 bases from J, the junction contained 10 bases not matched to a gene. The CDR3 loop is CASSTSKGLAGVYNEQFF. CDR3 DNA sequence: TGTGCCAGCTCAACGTCGAAAGGACTAGCGGGGGTCTACAATGAGCAGTTCTTC.